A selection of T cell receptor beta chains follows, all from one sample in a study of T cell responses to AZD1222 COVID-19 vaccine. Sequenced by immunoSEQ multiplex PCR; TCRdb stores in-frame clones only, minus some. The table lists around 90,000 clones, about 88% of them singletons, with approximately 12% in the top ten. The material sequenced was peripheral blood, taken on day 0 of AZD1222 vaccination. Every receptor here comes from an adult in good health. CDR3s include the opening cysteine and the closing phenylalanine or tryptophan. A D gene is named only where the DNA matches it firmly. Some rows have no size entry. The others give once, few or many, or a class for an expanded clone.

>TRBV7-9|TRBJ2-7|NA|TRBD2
CASSFSGGLRGAAYEQYF
TGTGCCAGCAGCTTTAGCGGGGGGCTACGTGGTGCCGCCTACGAGCAGTACTTC
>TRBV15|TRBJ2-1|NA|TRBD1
CATSRKRQGLRQSSYNEQFF
TGTGCCACCAGCAGAAAGAGACAGGGGCTGCGGCAGAGCTCCTACAATGAGCAGTTCTTC
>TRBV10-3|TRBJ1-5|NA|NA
CAISDPREGSNQPQHF
TGTGCCATCAGTGATCCACGGGAGGGTAGCAATCAGCCCCAGCATTTT
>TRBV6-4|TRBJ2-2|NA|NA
CASSDSFGELFF
TGTGCCAGCAGTGACTCCTTCGGGGAGCTGTTTTTT
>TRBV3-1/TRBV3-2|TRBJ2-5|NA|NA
CASSLLGETQYF
TGTGCCAGCAGCCTACTAGGGGAGACCCAGTACTTC
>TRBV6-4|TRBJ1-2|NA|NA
CASSSGVPGSGYTF
TGTGCCAGCAGTTCGGGCGTCCCCGGATCGGGCTACACCTTC
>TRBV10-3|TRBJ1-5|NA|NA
CAIRSAGDNQPQHF
TGTGCCATCAGGAGCGCAGGGGACAATCAGCCCCAGCATTTT
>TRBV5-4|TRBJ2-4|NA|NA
CASTEGEAKNIQYF
TGTGCCAGCACCGAGGGTGAGGCCAAAAACATTCAGTACTTC
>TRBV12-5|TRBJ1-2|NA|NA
CASGLGGNYGYTF
TGTGCTAGTGGTTTGGGGGGAAACTATGGCTACACCTTC
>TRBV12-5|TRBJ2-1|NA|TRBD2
CASGLREGAYNEQFF
TGTGCTAGTGGTTTAAGGGAGGGAGCCTACAATGAGCAGTTCTTC
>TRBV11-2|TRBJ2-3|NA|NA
CASSLVSGGGTDTQYF
TGTGCCAGCAGCTTAGTCTCCGGCGGGGGCACAGATACGCAGTATTTT
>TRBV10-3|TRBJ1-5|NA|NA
CAIRDGAQPQHF
TGTGCCATCCGAGACGGGGCTCAGCCCCAGCATTTT
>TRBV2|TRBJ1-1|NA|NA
CASSEVGHQNTEAFF
TGTGCCAGCAGTGAAGTAGGACATCAGAACACTGAAGCTTTCTTT
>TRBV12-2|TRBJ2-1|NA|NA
CASRSIGIPGNEQFF
TGTGCAAGTCGCTCAATTGGGATTCCGGGGAATGAGCAGTTCTTC
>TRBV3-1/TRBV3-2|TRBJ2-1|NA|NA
CASSQDREARGRESNEQFF
TGTGCCAGCAGCCAAGATCGGGAGGCCAGGGGGCGCGAATCCAATGAGCAGTTCTTC
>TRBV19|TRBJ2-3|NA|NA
CASSTMGTDTQYF
TGTGCCAGTAGTACAATGGGGACAGATACGCAGTATTTT
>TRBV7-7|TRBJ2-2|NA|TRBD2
CASRSGGATGELFF
TGTGCTAGCCGTAGCGGGGGGGCTACCGGGGAGCTGTTTTTT
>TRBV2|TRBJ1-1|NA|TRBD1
CASATTGVRTEAFF
TGTGCCAGCGCGACGACAGGGGTAAGAACTGAAGCTTTCTTT
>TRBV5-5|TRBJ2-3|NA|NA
CASSLGDSTDTQYF
TGTGCCAGCAGCTTGGGGGACAGCACAGATACGCAGTATTTT
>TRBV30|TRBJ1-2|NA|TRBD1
CAWSVTRTGGTYGYTF
TGTGCCTGGAGTGTAACCCGGACAGGGGGAACCTATGGCTACACCTTC
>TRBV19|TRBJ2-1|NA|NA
CASSISRGYNEQFF
TGTGCCAGTAGTATCTCCAGGGGCTACAATGAGCAGTTCTTC
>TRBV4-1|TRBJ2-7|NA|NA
CASSQERWYGSEQYF
TGCGCCAGCAGCCAAGAACGGTGGTATGGGTCCGAGCAGTACTTC
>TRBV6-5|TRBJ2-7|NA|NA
CASSSRAQVLDYEQYF
TGTGCCAGCAGTTCCCGCGCACAGGTCCTAGACTACGAGCAGTACTTC
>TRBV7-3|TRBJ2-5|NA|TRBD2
CASSLLAGGQRETQYF
TGTGCCAGCAGCTTACTAGCGGGGGGCCAACGGGAGACCCAGTACTTC
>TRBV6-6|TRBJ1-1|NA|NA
CASSYRVTEAFF
TGTGCCAGCAGTTACCGCGTGACTGAAGCTTTCTTT
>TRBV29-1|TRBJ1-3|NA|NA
CSADTGSGNTIYF
TGCAGCGCAGATACAGGGTCTGGAAACACCATATATTTT
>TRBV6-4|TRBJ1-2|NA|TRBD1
CASSEQGASGGYTF
TGTGCCAGCAGTGAGCAGGGGGCCTCGGGTGGCTACACCTTC
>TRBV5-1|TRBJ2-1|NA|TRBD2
CASSSLVLAGGYEQFF
TGCGCCAGCAGCTCCCTTGTACTAGCGGGGGGCTATGAGCAGTTCTTC
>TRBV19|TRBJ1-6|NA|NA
CASTGEIYNSPLHF
TGTGCCAGTACGGGGGAGATCTATAATTCACCCCTCCACTTT
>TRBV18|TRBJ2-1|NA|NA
CASSPRGGLGYNEQFF
TGTGCCAGCTCACCAAGGGGGGGCCTTGGGTACAATGAGCAGTTCTTC
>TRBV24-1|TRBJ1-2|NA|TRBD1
CATSDLPTGNKGYTF
TGTGCCACCAGTGATTTGCCGACAGGGAATAAGGGCTACACCTTC
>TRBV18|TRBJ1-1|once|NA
CASSPNGDTEAFF
TGTGCCAGCTCACCGAACGGGGACACTGAAGCTTTCTTT
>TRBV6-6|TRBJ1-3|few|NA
CASSPATAGGGGNTIYF
TGTGCCAGCAGTCCCGCCACAGCTGGGGGCGGTGGAAACACCATATATTTT
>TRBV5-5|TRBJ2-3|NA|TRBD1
CASSRGTGFGDTQYF
TGTGCCAGCAGCCGCGGGACAGGGTTTGGAGATACGCAGTATTTT
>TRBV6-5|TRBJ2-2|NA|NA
CASSYFVGHTGELFF
TGTGCCAGCAGTTACTTTGTCGGACACACCGGGGAGCTGTTTTTT
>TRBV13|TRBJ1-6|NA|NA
CASSSYNSPLHF
TGTGCCAGCAGCTCCTATAATTCACCCCTCCACTTT
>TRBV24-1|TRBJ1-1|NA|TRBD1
CAAGQPDEAFF
TGTGCCGCGGGACAGCCAGATGAAGCTTTCTTT
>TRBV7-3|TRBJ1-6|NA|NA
CASSQKPGLGSPLHF
TGTGCCAGCAGCCAAAAGCCCGGTTTAGGCTCACCCCTCCACTTT
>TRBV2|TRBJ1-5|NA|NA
CASSLDGSNQPQHF
TGTGCCAGCAGTCTTGACGGGTCCAATCAGCCCCAGCATTTT
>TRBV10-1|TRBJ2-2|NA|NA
CASRAENTGELFF
TGCGCCAGCCGGGCGGAGAACACCGGGGAGCTGTTTTTT
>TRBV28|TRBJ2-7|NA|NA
CASRSNYEQYF
TGTGCCAGCAGATCCAACTACGAGCAGTACTTC
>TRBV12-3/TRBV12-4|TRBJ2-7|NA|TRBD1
CASSRQGINEQYF
TGTGCCAGCAGCCGACAGGGAATCAACGAGCAGTACTTC
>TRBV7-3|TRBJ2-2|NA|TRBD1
CASSRQGDTGELFF
TGTGCCAGCAGCCGACAGGGAGACACCGGGGAGCTGTTTTTT
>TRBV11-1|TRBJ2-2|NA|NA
CASSHGGADTGELFF
TGTGCCAGCAGCCATGGGGGGGCCGACACCGGGGAGCTGTTTTTT
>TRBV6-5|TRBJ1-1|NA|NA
CASNIMFINEAFF
TGTGCCAGCAATATTATGTTTATAAATGAAGCTTTCTTT
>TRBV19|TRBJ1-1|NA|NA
CASIPTGGSLRRAAFF
TGTGCCAGTATTCCCACCGGGGGCTCCCTGCGACGGGCAGCTTTCTTT
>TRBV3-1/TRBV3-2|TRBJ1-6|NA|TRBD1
CASSQVTGDSPLHF
TGTGCCAGCAGCCAAGTAACAGGGGATTCACCCCTCCACTTT
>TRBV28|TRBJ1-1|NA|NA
CASSSPSIWNTEAFF
TGTGCCAGCAGTTCACCATCAATTTGGAACACTGAAGCTTTCTTT
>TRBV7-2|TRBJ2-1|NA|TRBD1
CASSLTTAWDRSSYNEQFF
TGTGCCAGCAGCCTGACAACCGCCTGGGACAGGAGCTCCTACAATGAGCAGTTCTTC
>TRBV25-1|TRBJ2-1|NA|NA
CASSVHRDWGLNEQFF
TGTGCCAGCAGCGTTCACAGGGATTGGGGGCTCAATGAGCAGTTCTTC